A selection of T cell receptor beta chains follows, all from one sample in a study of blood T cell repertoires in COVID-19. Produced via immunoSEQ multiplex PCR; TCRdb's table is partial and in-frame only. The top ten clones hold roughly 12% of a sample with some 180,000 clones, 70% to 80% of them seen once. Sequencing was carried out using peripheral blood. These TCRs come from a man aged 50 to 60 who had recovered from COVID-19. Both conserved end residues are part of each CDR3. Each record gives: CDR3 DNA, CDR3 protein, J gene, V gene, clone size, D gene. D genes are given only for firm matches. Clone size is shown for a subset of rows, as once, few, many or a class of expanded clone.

CDR3nt: TGTGCCAGCAGTCTGGGTGGGCCAGGGGCCTACGAGCAGTACTTC
CDR3aa: CASSLGGPGAYEQYF
j_gene: TRBJ2-7
v_gene: TRBV28
abundance: NA
d_gene: NA

CDR3nt: TGTGCCAGCAGCCCCACCCCCGTGCAGGGGGTATCGGACTATGGCTACACCTTC
CDR3aa: CASSPTPVQGVSDYGYTF
j_gene: TRBJ1-2
v_gene: TRBV5-4
abundance: NA
d_gene: TRBD1

CDR3nt: TGTGCCAGCAGCTTAGTAGGAGGACTAGCGGGAGTATTGCACGAGCAGTACTTC
CDR3aa: CASSLVGGLAGVLHEQYF
j_gene: TRBJ2-7
v_gene: TRBV7-7
abundance: few
d_gene: TRBD2

CDR3nt: TGTGCCAGCACCGAGACAGGACGTCGAGAAAAACTGTTTTTT
CDR3aa: CASTETGRREKLFF
j_gene: TRBJ1-4
v_gene: TRBV2
abundance: NA
d_gene: NA

CDR3nt: TGTGCCAGCAGTTCTAGCGGGAGAACAGATACGCAGTATTTT
CDR3aa: CASSSSGRTDTQYF
j_gene: TRBJ2-3
v_gene: TRBV6-6
abundance: NA
d_gene: TRBD2

CDR3nt: TGTGCCAGCAGTTATGAGATGCGCACTGAAGCTTTCTTT
CDR3aa: CASSYEMRTEAFF
j_gene: TRBJ1-1
v_gene: TRBV27
abundance: NA
d_gene: NA

CDR3nt: TGTGCCACCAGTGATTTCCAATATGAGCAGTTCTTC
CDR3aa: CATSDFQYEQFF
j_gene: TRBJ2-1
v_gene: TRBV24-1
abundance: few
d_gene: NA

CDR3nt: TGTGCCAGCAGTGTACTAACTACCGGTGAGCAGTTCTTC
CDR3aa: CASSVLTTGEQFF
j_gene: TRBJ2-1
v_gene: TRBV2
abundance: NA
d_gene: NA

CDR3nt: TGTGCCATCAGTCCCTCCGGGGAGGCTAACTATGGCTACACCTTC
CDR3aa: CAISPSGEANYGYTF
j_gene: TRBJ1-2
v_gene: TRBV10-3
abundance: NA
d_gene: NA

CDR3nt: TGTGCCATCAGTGAACTTCGACAGGCGGGCTACACCTTC
CDR3aa: CAISELRQAGYTF
j_gene: TRBJ1-2
v_gene: TRBV10-3
abundance: once
d_gene: NA

CDR3nt: TGTGCCAGCAGTTCCAGGGGGAGTGGCGGAACTGAAGCTTTCTTT
CDR3aa: CASSSRGSGGTEAFF
j_gene: TRBJ1-1
v_gene: TRBV6-6
abundance: NA
d_gene: TRBD1

CDR3nt: TGCGCCAGCAGCTTGCTTATGGAGCAGGGTGAGCAGTTCTTC
CDR3aa: CASSLLMEQGEQFF
j_gene: TRBJ2-1
v_gene: TRBV5-1
abundance: NA
d_gene: NA

CDR3nt: TGCGCCAGGGCAGCGGGACCACGGTGGGATGAGCAGTTCTTC
CDR3aa: CARAAGPRWDEQFF
j_gene: TRBJ2-1
v_gene: TRBV4-1
abundance: NA
d_gene: TRBD2

CDR3nt: TGTGCCAGCAGCCCGTGGGACAGGGATACGCAGTATTTT
CDR3aa: CASSPWDRDTQYF
j_gene: TRBJ2-3
v_gene: TRBV3-1/TRBV3-2
abundance: NA
d_gene: TRBD1

CDR3nt: TGTGCCAGCAGCCTTATGGGGGGAGATTCACCCCTCCACTTT
CDR3aa: CASSLMGGDSPLHF
j_gene: TRBJ1-6
v_gene: TRBV6-5
abundance: NA
d_gene: NA

CDR3nt: TGCGCCAGCAGCTTGGTTTTTAGAGGCGGGGAGTCAGATACGCAGTATTTT
CDR3aa: CASSLVFRGGESDTQYF
j_gene: TRBJ2-3
v_gene: TRBV5-1
abundance: NA
d_gene: NA

CDR3nt: TGTGCCAGCAGACCGGACAGATCAACAGATACGCAGTATTTT
CDR3aa: CASRPDRSTDTQYF
j_gene: TRBJ2-3
v_gene: TRBV6-5
abundance: NA
d_gene: NA

CDR3nt: TGTGCCAGCTCACCTCACGGGGAGCTGTTTTTT
CDR3aa: CASSPHGELFF
j_gene: TRBJ2-2
v_gene: TRBV18
abundance: few
d_gene: NA

CDR3nt: TGTGCCAGCAGCTTACCCAGTCACACAGATACGCAGTATTTT
CDR3aa: CASSLPSHTDTQYF
j_gene: TRBJ2-3
v_gene: TRBV7-2
abundance: NA
d_gene: NA

CDR3nt: TGCGCCAGCAGCTTAGATGGACAACTTAACTATGGCTACACCTTC
CDR3aa: CASSLDGQLNYGYTF
j_gene: TRBJ1-2
v_gene: TRBV5-1
abundance: NA
d_gene: NA

CDR3nt: TGTGCCAGCAGCTTAGCTCTAGCGGGAGGAGGATTTTCGGCAGATACGCAGTATTTT
CDR3aa: CASSLALAGGGFSADTQYF
j_gene: TRBJ2-3
v_gene: TRBV11-2
abundance: NA
d_gene: TRBD2

CDR3nt: TGTGCCAGCAGCTTAGGCCTCCGGACTAACAACGAGCAGTACTTC
CDR3aa: CASSLGLRTNNEQYF
j_gene: TRBJ2-7
v_gene: TRBV13
abundance: few
d_gene: NA

CDR3nt: TGCGCCAGCAGCTTGGTACCAGGCAGCACTGAAGCTTTCTTT
CDR3aa: CASSLVPGSTEAFF
j_gene: TRBJ1-1
v_gene: TRBV5-1
abundance: NA
d_gene: NA

CDR3nt: TGTGCCAGCAGCTTCGGACAGGGGAAGGATGGAGGCACAGATACGCAGTATTTT
CDR3aa: CASSFGQGKDGGTDTQYF
j_gene: TRBJ2-3
v_gene: TRBV13
abundance: NA
d_gene: TRBD1

CDR3nt: TGTGCCAGCAGAACGACAGGGTTGGGCGATCAGCCCCAGCATTTT
CDR3aa: CASRTTGLGDQPQHF
j_gene: TRBJ1-5
v_gene: TRBV28
abundance: NA
d_gene: TRBD1

CDR3nt: TGTGCCAGCAGCCAAGATCTAAGGACAGAGGGTCAGCCCCAGCATTTT
CDR3aa: CASSQDLRTEGQPQHF
j_gene: TRBJ1-5
v_gene: TRBV3-1/TRBV3-2
abundance: once
d_gene: NA

CDR3nt: TGTGCCAGCAGTTTCCGCCGGGACAGGTTAAACGAGCAGTACTTC
CDR3aa: CASSFRRDRLNEQYF
j_gene: TRBJ2-7
v_gene: TRBV27
abundance: NA
d_gene: TRBD1

CDR3nt: TGTGCCAGCAGCCAGACTAGCGGGAGAAACCCCGGTCAAAACAATGAGCAGTTCTTC
CDR3aa: CASSQTSGRNPGQNNEQFF
j_gene: TRBJ2-1
v_gene: TRBV4-2
abundance: NA
d_gene: TRBD2

CDR3nt: TGCGCCAGCAGTGAGGTCGAGACAGGGATCCACGAGCAGTACTTC
CDR3aa: CASSEVETGIHEQYF
j_gene: TRBJ2-7
v_gene: TRBV10-1
abundance: NA
d_gene: TRBD1

CDR3nt: TGTGCCTGGACCTGGCAGGGATCAGGGTCACCCCTCCACTTT
CDR3aa: CAWTWQGSGSPLHF
j_gene: TRBJ1-6
v_gene: TRBV30
abundance: NA
d_gene: NA

CDR3nt: TGTGCCAGCAGCTTACGAGGTCGACTATACGAGCAGTACTTC
CDR3aa: CASSLRGRLYEQYF
j_gene: TRBJ2-7
v_gene: TRBV7-6
abundance: NA
d_gene: NA

CDR3nt: TGTGCCAGTAGTTTCACGCGACAGGCGAATCAGCCCCAGCATTTT
CDR3aa: CASSFTRQANQPQHF
j_gene: TRBJ1-5
v_gene: TRBV19
abundance: NA
d_gene: NA

CDR3nt: TGTGCCAGCAGGATGACAGAAAACCATGGCTACACCTTC
CDR3aa: CASRMTENHGYTF
j_gene: TRBJ1-2
v_gene: TRBV2
abundance: NA
d_gene: NA

CDR3nt: TGTGCCAGCAGCTTGCTACAGGGGGCCAATCAGCCCCAGCATTTT
CDR3aa: CASSLLQGANQPQHF
j_gene: TRBJ1-5
v_gene: TRBV5-6
abundance: NA
d_gene: TRBD1

CDR3nt: TGTGCCAGCAGCTTGGGACAGCAATTATATGGCTACACCTTC
CDR3aa: CASSLGQQLYGYTF
j_gene: TRBJ1-2
v_gene: TRBV5-6
abundance: NA
d_gene: NA

CDR3nt: TGCAGTGCTAGTCATCGGCTAGCGGGGAGCACAGATACGCAGTATTTT
CDR3aa: CSASHRLAGSTDTQYF
j_gene: TRBJ2-3
v_gene: TRBV20-1
abundance: NA
d_gene: TRBD2

CDR3nt: TGCAGCGTCACTAGCGGGACTTCCTTCGGTGATACGCAGTATTTT
CDR3aa: CSVTSGTSFGDTQYF
j_gene: TRBJ2-3
v_gene: TRBV29-1
abundance: once
d_gene: TRBD2